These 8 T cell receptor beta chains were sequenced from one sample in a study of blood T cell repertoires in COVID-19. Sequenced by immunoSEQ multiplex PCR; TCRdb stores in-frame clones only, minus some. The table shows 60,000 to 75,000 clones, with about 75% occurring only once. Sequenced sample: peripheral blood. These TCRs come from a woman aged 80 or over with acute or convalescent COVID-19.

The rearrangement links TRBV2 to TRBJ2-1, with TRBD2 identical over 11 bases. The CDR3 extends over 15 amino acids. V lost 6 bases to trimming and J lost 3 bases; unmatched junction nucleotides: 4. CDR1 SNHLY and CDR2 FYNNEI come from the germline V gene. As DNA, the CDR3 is TGTGCCAGCAGACTAGCGGGAGTTGGCTACAATGAGCAGTTCTTC. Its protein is CASRLAGVGYNEQFF.

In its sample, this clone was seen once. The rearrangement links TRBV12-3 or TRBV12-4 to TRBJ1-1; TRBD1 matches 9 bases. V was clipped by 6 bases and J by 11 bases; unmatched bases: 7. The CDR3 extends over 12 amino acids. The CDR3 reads CASSVAGTGAFF. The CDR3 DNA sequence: TGTGCCAGCAGCGTAGCCGGGACAGGGGCTTTCTTT.

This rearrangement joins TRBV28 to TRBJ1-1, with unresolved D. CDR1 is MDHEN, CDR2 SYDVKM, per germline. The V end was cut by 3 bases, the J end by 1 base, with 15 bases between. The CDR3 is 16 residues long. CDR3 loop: CASSLSMGRPNTEAFF. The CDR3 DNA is TGTGCCAGCAGTTTGAGTATGGGCAGGCCGAACACTGAAGCTTTCTTT. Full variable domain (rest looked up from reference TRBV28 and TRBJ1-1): DVKVTQSSRYLVKRTGEKVFLECVQDMDHENMFWYRQDPGLGLRLIYFSYDVKMKEKGDIPEGYSVSREKKERFSLILESASTNQTSMYLCASSLSMGRPNTEAFFGQGTRLTVV.

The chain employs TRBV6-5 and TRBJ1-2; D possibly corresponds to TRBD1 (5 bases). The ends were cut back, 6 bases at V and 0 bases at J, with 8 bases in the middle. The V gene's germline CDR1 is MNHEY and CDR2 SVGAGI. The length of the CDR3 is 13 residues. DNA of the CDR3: TGTGCCAGCAGGACAGCCTCTAACTATGGCTACACCTTC. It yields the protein CASRTASNYGYTF.

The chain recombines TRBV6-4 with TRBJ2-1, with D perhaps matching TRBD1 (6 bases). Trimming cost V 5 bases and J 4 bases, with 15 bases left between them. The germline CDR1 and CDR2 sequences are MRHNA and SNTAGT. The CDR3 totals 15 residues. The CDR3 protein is CASSWGQEPYNEQFF. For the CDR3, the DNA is TGTGCCAGCAGTTGGGGGCAGGAGCCTTACAATGAGCAGTTCTTC.

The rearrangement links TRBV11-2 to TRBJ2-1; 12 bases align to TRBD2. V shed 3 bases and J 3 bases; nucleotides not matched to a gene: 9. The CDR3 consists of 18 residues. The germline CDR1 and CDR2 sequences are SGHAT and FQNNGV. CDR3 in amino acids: CASSFSVPSGRVYNEQFF. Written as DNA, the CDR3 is TGTGCCAGCAGCTTCTCGGTGCCTAGCGGGAGGGTCTACAATGAGCAGTTCTTC.

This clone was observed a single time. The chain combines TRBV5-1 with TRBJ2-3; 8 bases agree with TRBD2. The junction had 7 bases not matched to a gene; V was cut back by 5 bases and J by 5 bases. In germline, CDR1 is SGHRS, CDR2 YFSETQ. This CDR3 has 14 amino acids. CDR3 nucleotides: TGCGCCAGCAGGTCTAGCGGGCGGGGAGATACGCAGTATTTT. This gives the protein CASRSSGRGDTQYF.

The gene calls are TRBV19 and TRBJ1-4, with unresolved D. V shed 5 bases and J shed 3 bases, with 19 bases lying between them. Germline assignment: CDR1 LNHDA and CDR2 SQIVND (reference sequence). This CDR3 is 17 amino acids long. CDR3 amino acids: CASSPRVQPQPNEKLFF. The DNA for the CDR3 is TGTGCCAGTAGTCCCCGGGTCCAGCCCCAACCTAATGAAAAACTGTTTTTT.